This TCR beta chain was captured in a study of CD8+ T cells in alopecia areata (dated by TCRdb to 2016 to 2019). Some background on the complete study: The treated patients, all with moderate-to-severe alopecia areata, were enrolled in an open-label pilot trial of oral tofacitinib given at 5 to 10 mg twice daily. RNA was obtained with the PAXgene miRNA kit for fixed scalp, the miRNeasy kit for PBMCs, and the RNeasy kit for mouse skin. For the treated patients, the SALT score, which quantifies what percentage of scalp surface area is affected, served as the measure of disease severity. The study used high-throughput TCRbeta sequencing to examine T cell clonal expansion in alopecia areata, in both the C3H/HeJ mouse model and human patients. Human TCRbeta sequencing covered scalp tissue and sorted CD4+ and CD8+ peripheral blood T cells from patchy and totalis/universalis alopecia areata patients and healthy controls. immunoSEQ multiplex PCR using 35 Vbeta forward primers and 13 Jbeta reverse primers was used to amplify TCRbeta CDR3 regions. Tofacitinib-treated patients had biopsies at baseline and at 4 and 24 weeks of treatment, with a later scalp biopsy in several patients. Tofacitinib was given for 6 to 18 months, followed by 6 months of follow-up off drug to assess delayed response and recurrence. Scalp clonality was compared among normal scalp (n=4), patchy alopecia areata scalp (n=8), and alopecia totalis/universalis scalp (n=8).

The label giving this sample's time point can be read as: roughly 27 days on oral tofacitinib. Sample treatment or condition, as interpreted from the label and publication: oral pan-JAK inhibitor, 5-10 mg twice daily. Peripheral blood and lesional scalp punch biopsies were obtained from patients with alopecia areata. PBMCs were isolated by density centrifugation and stained for CD3, CD4 and CD8, after which CD4+ and CD8+ T cells were sorted on a FACSAria. Worth noting for this clone: The antigen this receptor binds is unknown. Per-nucleotide qualities are absent, and no much larger clonotype sits a single base away.

Here is what the overall study found, with its caveats: Scalp clonality and the number of expanded CD8+ clones among the top 100 scalp clones were significantly decreased by tofacitinib. Higher clonality and more expanded CD8+ clones were observed in lesional scalp than in normal scalp, particularly in alopecia totalis/universalis, a finding suggestive of antigenic drive. Because the treated cohort was small and included a single nonresponder, larger studies are needed to assess links between baseline CD8+ expansion and response. Unlike mouse skin, where gammadelta T cells dominate, normal human skin contains resident alphabeta T cells that get sequenced too, which complicates analysis of the scalp TCR repertoire. Many expanded lesional clones persisted in scalp and blood during tofacitinib treatment, which may partly explain relapse after stopping treatment. Shared TCR sequences between patients were less evident than in mice, which may be partly attributable to HLA diversity in the patient population.

Receptor libraries were prepared by the immunoSEQ multiplex PCR assay. To provide template for TCR sequencing, every sample had RNA extracted and reverse transcribed into cDNA. SuperScript III was used to make first-strand cDNA, primed with a 2:1 mix of oligo-dT and random hexamers. A synthetic immune receptor repertoire was used to measure amplification bias, and any remaining bias was corrected computationally. Processing in the source paper ran as follows. Raw reads were preprocessed for error removal, and CDR3 was defined according to IMGT conventions as running from the conserved cysteine to phenylalanine. Clonality was computed as 1 minus the Shannon entropy, with the entropy normalized by log2 of the number of productive unique TCRs. Whether scalp clones were CD4 or CD8 was inferred by matching scalp TCRbeta sequences against CD4 and CD8 repertoires sorted from blood. TCRdb took over this immuneACCESS table, retaining in-frame rearrangements with V and J assigned. Such tables are incomplete; in checked studies, under half of the missing clones stem from an unresolved V gene, and the remainder is unexplained. V, J and clone size are taken as reported in that table, and D and trimming were inferred from the DNA itself. The sample includes 110,000 to 150,000 clones, with 45% to 60% observed a single time. Of the sample, 15% is held by the ten largest clones.

Including cysteine and phenylalanine, the CDR3 has 12 amino acids. Here the CDR3 DNA is all that survives: 36 bases in frame from base 1. The germline V gene supplies CDR1 SGHAT and CDR2 FQNNGV. Trimming removed 2 bases from V and 7 bases from J, leaving 9 bases between the germline ends. The chain is encoded by TRBV11-2 joined to TRBJ2-7; there is no confident call for the D gene. The starting material was CD8+ T cells sorted from blood, obtained at week 4, from a patient treated with tofacitinib. The sequence derives from a human donor with alopecia areata. This receptor carries the CDR3 CASSLLPPEQYF. The base sequence is TGTGCCAGCAGCTTACTCCCCCCTGAGCAGTACTTC.